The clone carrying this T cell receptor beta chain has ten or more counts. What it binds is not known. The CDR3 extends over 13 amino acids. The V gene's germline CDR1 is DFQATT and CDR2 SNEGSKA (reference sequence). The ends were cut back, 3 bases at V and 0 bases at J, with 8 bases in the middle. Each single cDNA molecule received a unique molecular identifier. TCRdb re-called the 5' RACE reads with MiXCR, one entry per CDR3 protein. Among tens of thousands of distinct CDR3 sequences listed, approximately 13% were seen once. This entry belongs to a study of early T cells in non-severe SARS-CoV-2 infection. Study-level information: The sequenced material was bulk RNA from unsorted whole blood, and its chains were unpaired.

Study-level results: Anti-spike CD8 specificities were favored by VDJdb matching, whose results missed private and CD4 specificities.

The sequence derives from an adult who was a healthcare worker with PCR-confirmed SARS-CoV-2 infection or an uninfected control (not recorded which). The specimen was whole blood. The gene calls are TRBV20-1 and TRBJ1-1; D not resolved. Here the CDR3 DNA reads TGCAGTGCTAGGCCAACAGTGAACACTGAAGCTTTCTTT. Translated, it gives CSARPTVNTEAFF.